The present TCR beta chain was sequenced within a study of OX40 agonist ivuxolimab in advanced cancers. The V gene lost 4 bases and the J gene lost 5 bases, with 5 bases spanning the gap. Germline values: CDR1 KGHSH, CDR2 LQKENI. The CDR3 runs 11 residues. Assay used: immunoSEQ multiplex PCR; TCRdb lists only in-frame clones, some missing. The sample has over 55,000 clones; 77% are singletons. This TCR derives from an adult with an advanced solid tumor such as melanoma, head and neck, liver or kidney cancer. J is TRBJ1-1 and V is TRBV18, with D hard to call. The sample in question was CD4+ or CD8+ T cells sorted from blood, obtained in a trial of the OX40 agonist ivuxolimab. CDR3 DNA sequence: TGTGCCAGCTCACGGGAAACTGAAGCTTTCTTT. Its translation is CASSRETEAFF.